This is a list of T cell receptor beta chains from one sample in a study of T cells after yellow fever vaccination. MiXCR was run by TCRdb on the 5' RACE reads, yielding one entry per CDR3 protein. The sample comprises about 75,000 distinct CDR3 sequences, 7.3% of which are singletons, and over 25% rests with the top ten. Material: CD8+ T cells sorted from PBMCs, obtained less than 11 days after the first yellow fever vaccination. The receptors come from a man between 18 and 29 years old who received the YFV17D yellow fever vaccine. Both conserved end residues are part of each CDR3. Each record gives: V gene, clone size, J gene, D gene, CDR3 length, CDR3 protein, CDR3 DNA. The D gene is left open where the match is weak. Clone size is stated in some rows and not others, as once, few, many or a class when expanded.

v_call: TRBV28; clone_size: NA; j_call: TRBJ2-5; d_call: NA; cdr3_length: 14; cdr3_aa: CASSTPTGRETQYF; cdr3_nt: TGTGCCAGCAGTACCCCCACCGGGAGAGAGACCCAGTACTTC
v_call: TRBV5-1; clone_size: NA; j_call: TRBJ2-6; d_call: NA; cdr3_length: 15; cdr3_aa: CASSPVGSGANVLTF; cdr3_nt: TGCGCCAGCAGCCCCGTGGGCTCTGGGGCCAACGTCCTGACTTTC
v_call: TRBV27; clone_size: NA; j_call: TRBJ2-4; d_call: TRBD1; cdr3_length: 16; cdr3_aa: CASSPRQGIGKNIQYF; cdr3_nt: TGTGCCAGCAGTCCAAGACAGGGGATTGGCAAAAACATTCAGTACTTC
v_call: TRBV29-1; clone_size: many; j_call: TRBJ1-1; d_call: NA; cdr3_length: 13; cdr3_aa: CSSDGQSTTEAFF; cdr3_nt: TGCAGCTCTGACGGTCAAAGTACGACTGAAGCTTTCTTT
v_call: TRBV4-1; clone_size: many; j_call: TRBJ1-1; d_call: NA; cdr3_length: 13; cdr3_aa: CASSHRGNTEAFF; cdr3_nt: TGCGCCAGCAGCCACAGGGGGAACACTGAAGCTTTCTTT
v_call: TRBV5-1; clone_size: many; j_call: TRBJ2-1; d_call: NA; cdr3_length: 14; cdr3_aa: CASSLGGAGNEQFF; cdr3_nt: TGCGCCAGCAGCTTGGGCGGGGCGGGCAATGAGCAGTTCTTC
v_call: TRBV12-3/TRBV12-4; clone_size: few; j_call: TRBJ2-1; d_call: TRBD1; cdr3_length: 16; cdr3_aa: CASSGSGTGSFNEQFF; cdr3_nt: TGTGCCAGCAGTGGGTCCGGGACAGGGTCCTTCAATGAGCAGTTCTTC
v_call: TRBV6-2/TRBV6-3; clone_size: few; j_call: TRBJ2-3; d_call: NA; cdr3_length: 16; cdr3_aa: CASRNLDARVPDTQYF; cdr3_nt: TGTGCCAGCAGAAACCTTGACGCCCGGGTGCCAGATACGCAGTATTTT
v_call: TRBV10-3; clone_size: many; j_call: TRBJ1-1; d_call: NA; cdr3_length: 17; cdr3_aa: CAISESRDTLSGTEAFF; cdr3_nt: TGTGCCATCAGTGAGTCGAGGGACACCCTTTCGGGAACTGAAGCTTTCTTT
v_call: TRBV10-3; clone_size: many; j_call: TRBJ1-1; d_call: NA; cdr3_length: 14; cdr3_aa: CAISESGASTEAFF; cdr3_nt: TGTGCCATCAGTGAATCAGGGGCTTCCACTGAAGCTTTCTTT
v_call: TRBV5-1; clone_size: NA; j_call: TRBJ2-1; d_call: TRBD2; cdr3_length: 15; cdr3_aa: CASSLQLAGANEQFF; cdr3_nt: TGCGCCAGCAGCTTGCAACTAGCGGGGGCCAATGAGCAGTTCTTC
v_call: TRBV12-5; clone_size: many; j_call: TRBJ2-6; d_call: NA; cdr3_length: 15; cdr3_aa: CASYSGQTGANVLTF; cdr3_nt: TGTGCTAGCTACTCAGGCCAAACTGGGGCCAACGTCCTGACTTTC
v_call: TRBV7-9; clone_size: many; j_call: TRBJ1-2; d_call: TRBD1; cdr3_length: 16; cdr3_aa: CASSSTNGQEIYGYTF; cdr3_nt: TGTGCCAGCAGCTCGACAAACGGACAGGAAATATATGGCTACACCTTC
v_call: TRBV7-3; clone_size: many; j_call: TRBJ2-1; d_call: TRBD2; cdr3_length: 14; cdr3_aa: CASSLGGSYNEQFF; cdr3_nt: TGTGCCAGCAGCTTGGGCGGGAGCTACAATGAGCAGTTCTTC
v_call: TRBV4-3; clone_size: NA; j_call: TRBJ2-3; d_call: TRBD2; cdr3_length: 14; cdr3_aa: CASSPLAGEGTQYF; cdr3_nt: TGCGCCAGCAGCCCCCTAGCGGGGGAGGGTACGCAGTATTTT
v_call: TRBV12-5; clone_size: NA; j_call: TRBJ1-5; d_call: TRBD1; cdr3_length: 15; cdr3_aa: CASGNMGQGNQPQHF; cdr3_nt: TGTGCTAGTGGTAATATGGGACAGGGAAATCAGCCCCAGCATTTT
v_call: TRBV28; clone_size: many; j_call: TRBJ2-1; d_call: TRBD2; cdr3_length: 15; cdr3_aa: CASSLILAGANEQFF; cdr3_nt: TGTGCCAGCAGTTTAATACTAGCGGGGGCTAATGAGCAGTTCTTC
v_call: TRBV6-6; clone_size: few; j_call: TRBJ2-7; d_call: NA; cdr3_length: 8; cdr3_aa: CAAFEQYF; cdr3_nt: TGTGCCGCTTTCGAGCAGTACTTC
v_call: TRBV6-1; clone_size: many; j_call: TRBJ1-4; d_call: NA; cdr3_length: 14; cdr3_aa: CASTPGHQFEKLFF; cdr3_nt: TGTGCCAGCACACCGGGACATCAATTTGAAAAACTGTTTTTT
v_call: TRBV7-2; clone_size: many; j_call: TRBJ2-1; d_call: NA; cdr3_length: 14; cdr3_aa: CASSPPGAYNEQFF; cdr3_nt: TGTGCCAGCAGCCCACCAGGAGCCTACAATGAGCAGTTCTTC
v_call: TRBV9; clone_size: many; j_call: TRBJ2-7; d_call: TRBD2; cdr3_length: 16; cdr3_aa: CASSAQTSGGSNEQYF; cdr3_nt: TGTGCCAGCAGCGCTCAGACTAGCGGGGGTAGCAACGAGCAGTACTTC
v_call: TRBV29-1; clone_size: few; j_call: TRBJ2-1; d_call: TRBD2; cdr3_length: 15; cdr3_aa: CSVEVTGGGAYEQFF; cdr3_nt: TGCAGCGTTGAAGTGACAGGCGGGGGGGCCTATGAGCAGTTCTTC
v_call: TRBV10-3; clone_size: many; j_call: TRBJ2-5; d_call: TRBD2; cdr3_length: 14; cdr3_aa: CAISESGGVKTQYF; cdr3_nt: TGTGCCATCAGTGAAAGTGGGGGGGTGAAGACCCAGTACTTC
v_call: TRBV7-2; clone_size: NA; j_call: TRBJ2-4; d_call: NA; cdr3_length: 14; cdr3_aa: CASSPGGPMTGYSF; cdr3_nt: TGTGCCAGCAGCCCCGGGGGTCCTATGACAGGGTACTCTTTC